This is a list of T cell receptor beta chains from one sample in a study of PD-1 blockade in classical Hodgkin lymphoma. Generated by immunoSEQ multiplex PCR, the TCRdb table keeps only in-frame clones and is missing some. The table has 25,000 to 30,000 clones, roughly 70% seen once. The input for sequencing was peripheral blood mononuclear cells (PBMCs), taken before the second cycle of nivolumab. The source of these receptors is a human donor with classical Hodgkin lymphoma. Each CDR3 is given with its conserved first and last residue. D genes are given only for firm matches. Clone size is not always given. Where it is, it says once, few, many or a class for expanded clones.

cdr3_length: 12
d_call: -
j_call: TRBJ2-1
clone_size: -
v_call: TRBV28
cdr3_aa: CASSLLGQVQFF
cdr3_nt: TGTGCCAGCAGTTTATTGGGGCAGGTGCAGTTCTTC

cdr3_length: 15
d_call: -
j_call: TRBJ1-1
clone_size: -
v_call: TRBV7-2
cdr3_aa: CASSSVGGVNTEAFF
cdr3_nt: TGTGCCAGCAGCTCTGTGGGGGGCGTGAACACTGAAGCTTTCTTT

cdr3_length: 12
d_call: -
j_call: TRBJ2-1
clone_size: -
v_call: TRBV29-1
cdr3_aa: CSVTRAHNEQFF
cdr3_nt: TGCAGCGTCACCAGGGCCCACAATGAGCAGTTCTTC

cdr3_length: 13
d_call: -
j_call: TRBJ1-1
clone_size: -
v_call: TRBV9
cdr3_aa: CASSVTVNTEAFF
cdr3_nt: TGTGCCAGCAGCGTGACAGTCAACACTGAAGCTTTCTTT

cdr3_length: 16
d_call: -
j_call: TRBJ1-1
clone_size: -
v_call: TRBV5-6
cdr3_aa: CASSFRGVRVVTEAFF
cdr3_nt: TGTGCCAGCAGCTTTCGAGGAGTTAGAGTGGTCACTGAAGCTTTCTTT

cdr3_length: 16
d_call: TRBD2
j_call: TRBJ2-3
clone_size: once
v_call: TRBV9
cdr3_aa: CASSVTSGASTDTQYF
cdr3_nt: TGTGCCAGCAGCGTGACTAGCGGAGCTAGCACAGATACGCAGTATTTT

cdr3_length: 13
d_call: -
j_call: TRBJ2-7
clone_size: -
v_call: TRBV28
cdr3_aa: CASRQGSSYEQYF
cdr3_nt: TGTGCCAGCAGACAAGGCAGCTCCTACGAGCAGTACTTC

cdr3_length: 13
d_call: -
j_call: TRBJ1-6
clone_size: -
v_call: TRBV9
cdr3_aa: CASSPGPFTPLHF
cdr3_nt: TGTGCCAGCAGCCCAGGACCATTCACACCCCTCCACTTT

cdr3_length: 14
d_call: TRBD1
j_call: TRBJ2-7
clone_size: -
v_call: TRBV29-1
cdr3_aa: CSVQGQGVTYEQYF
cdr3_nt: TGCAGCGTTCAGGGACAGGGAGTCACCTACGAGCAGTACTTC

cdr3_length: 15
d_call: TRBD2
j_call: TRBJ2-5
clone_size: -
v_call: TRBV5-1
cdr3_aa: CASSPRTSGVETQYF
cdr3_nt: TGCGCCAGCAGCCCTCGGACTAGCGGGGTGGAGACCCAGTACTTC

cdr3_length: 14
d_call: -
j_call: TRBJ1-5
clone_size: -
v_call: TRBV15
cdr3_aa: CATTDSLGNQPQHF
cdr3_nt: TGTGCCACCACTGACTCGCTAGGGAATCAGCCCCAGCATTTT

cdr3_length: 14
d_call: TRBD1
j_call: TRBJ1-5
clone_size: few
v_call: TRBV27
cdr3_aa: CASSSTGANQPQHF
cdr3_nt: TGTGCCAGCAGTTCCACAGGGGCCAATCAGCCCCAGCATTTT

cdr3_length: 15
d_call: -
j_call: TRBJ2-7
clone_size: -
v_call: TRBV30
cdr3_aa: CAWSVRGAVSYEQYF
cdr3_nt: TGTGCCTGGAGTGTACGGGGGGCGGTGTCCTACGAGCAGTACTTC

cdr3_length: 14
d_call: -
j_call: TRBJ2-3
clone_size: -
v_call: TRBV6-5
cdr3_aa: CASSSEGVSDTQYF
cdr3_nt: TGTGCCAGCAGTTCAGAGGGCGTATCCGATACGCAGTATTTT

cdr3_length: 17
d_call: -
j_call: TRBJ2-6
clone_size: -
v_call: TRBV10-3
cdr3_aa: CAIRPTGITSGANVLTF
cdr3_nt: TGTGCCATCAGGCCCACAGGGATCACCTCTGGGGCCAACGTCCTGACTTTC

cdr3_length: 15
d_call: -
j_call: TRBJ2-1
clone_size: -
v_call: TRBV6-5
cdr3_aa: CASSYDYSSYNEQFF
cdr3_nt: TGTGCCAGCAGTTACGACTACAGCTCCTACAATGAGCAGTTCTTC

cdr3_length: 15
d_call: -
j_call: TRBJ1-3
clone_size: -
v_call: TRBV5-1
cdr3_aa: CASSLAEGPGNTIYF
cdr3_nt: TGCGCCAGCAGCTTGGCGGAGGGACCTGGAAACACCATATATTTT